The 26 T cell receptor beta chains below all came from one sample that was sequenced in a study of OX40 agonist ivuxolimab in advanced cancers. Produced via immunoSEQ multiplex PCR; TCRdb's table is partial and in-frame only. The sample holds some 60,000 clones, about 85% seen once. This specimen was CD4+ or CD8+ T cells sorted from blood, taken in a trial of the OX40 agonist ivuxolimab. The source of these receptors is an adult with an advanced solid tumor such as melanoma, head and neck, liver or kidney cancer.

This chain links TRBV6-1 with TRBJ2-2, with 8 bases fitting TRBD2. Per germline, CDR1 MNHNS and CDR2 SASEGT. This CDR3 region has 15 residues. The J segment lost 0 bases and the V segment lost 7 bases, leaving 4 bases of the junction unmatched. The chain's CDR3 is CASISGATNTGELFF. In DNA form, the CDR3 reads TGTGCCAGCATTAGCGGGGCAACGAACACCGGGGAGCTGTTTTTT.

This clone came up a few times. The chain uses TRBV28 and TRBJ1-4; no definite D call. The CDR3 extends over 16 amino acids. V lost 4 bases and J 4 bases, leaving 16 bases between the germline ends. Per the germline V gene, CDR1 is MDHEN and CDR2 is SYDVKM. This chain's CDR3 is CASSSYDRALNEKLFF. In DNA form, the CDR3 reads TGTGCCAGCAGTTCTTACGACCGGGCCCTTAATGAAAAACTGTTTTTT. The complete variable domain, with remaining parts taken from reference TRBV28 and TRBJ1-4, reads DVKVTQSSRYLVKRTGEKVFLECVQDMDHENMFWYRQDPGLGLRLIYFSYDVKMKEKGDIPEGYSVSREKKERFSLILESASTNQTSMYLCASSSYDRALNEKLFFGSGTQLSVL.

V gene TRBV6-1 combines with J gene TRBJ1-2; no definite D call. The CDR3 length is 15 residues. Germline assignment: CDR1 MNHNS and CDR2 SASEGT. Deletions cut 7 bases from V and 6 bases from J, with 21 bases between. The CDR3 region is CASKRQTQKDDGYTF. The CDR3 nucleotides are TGTGCCAGCAAGAGGCAGACGCAGAAAGATGATGGCTACACCTTC.

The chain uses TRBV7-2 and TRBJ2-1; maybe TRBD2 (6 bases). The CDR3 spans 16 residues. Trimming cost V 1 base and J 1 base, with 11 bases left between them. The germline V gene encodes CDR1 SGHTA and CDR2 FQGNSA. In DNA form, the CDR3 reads TGTGCCAGCAGCTTAGTCGGGAGTTTGTCCTACAATGAGCAGTTCTTC. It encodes CASSLVGSLSYNEQFF.

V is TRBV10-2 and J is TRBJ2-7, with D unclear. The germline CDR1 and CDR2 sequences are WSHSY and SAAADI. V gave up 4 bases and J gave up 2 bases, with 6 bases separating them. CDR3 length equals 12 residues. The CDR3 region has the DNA TGCGCCAGCAGTGGACAAGCCTACGAGCAGTACTTC. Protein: CASSGQAYEQYF.

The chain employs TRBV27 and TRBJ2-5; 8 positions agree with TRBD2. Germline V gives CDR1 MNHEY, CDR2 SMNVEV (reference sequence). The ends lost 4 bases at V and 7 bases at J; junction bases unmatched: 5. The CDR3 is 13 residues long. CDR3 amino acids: CASSYYSGATQYF. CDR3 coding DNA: TGTGCCAGCAGTTACTATAGCGGGGCGACCCAGTACTTC.

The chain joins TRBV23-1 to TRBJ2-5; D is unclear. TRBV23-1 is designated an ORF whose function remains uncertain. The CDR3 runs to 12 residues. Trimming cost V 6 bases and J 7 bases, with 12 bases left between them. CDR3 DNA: TGCGCCAGCAGAGACGCCTTACTGACCCAGTACTTC. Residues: CASRDALLTQYF.

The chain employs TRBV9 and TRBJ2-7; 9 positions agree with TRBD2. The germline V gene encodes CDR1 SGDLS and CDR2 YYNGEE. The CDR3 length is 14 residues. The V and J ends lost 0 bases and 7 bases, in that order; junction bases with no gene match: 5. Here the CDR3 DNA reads TGTGCCAGCAGCGTAGTAGCGGGGGCGGGTGAGCAGTACTTC. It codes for CASSVVAGAGEQYF.

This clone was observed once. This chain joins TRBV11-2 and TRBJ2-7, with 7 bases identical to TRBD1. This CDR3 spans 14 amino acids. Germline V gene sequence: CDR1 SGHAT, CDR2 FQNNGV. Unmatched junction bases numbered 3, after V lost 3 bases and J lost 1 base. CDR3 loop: CASSFGQVSYEQYF. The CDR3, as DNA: TGTGCCAGCAGCTTTGGACAGGTATCCTACGAGCAGTACTTC. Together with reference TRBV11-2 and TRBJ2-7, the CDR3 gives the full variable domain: EAGVAQSPRYKIIEKRQSVAFWCNPISGHATLYWYQQILGQGPKLLIQFQNNGVVDDSQLPKDRFSAERLKGVDSTLKIQPAKLEDSAVYLCASSFGQVSYEQYFGPGTRLTVT.

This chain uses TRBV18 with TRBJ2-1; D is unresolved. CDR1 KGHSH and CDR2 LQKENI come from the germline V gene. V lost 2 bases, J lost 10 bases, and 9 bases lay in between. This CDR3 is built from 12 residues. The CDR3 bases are TGTGCCAGCTCACCAGTGGCCAAAGAGCAGTTCTTC. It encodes CASSPVAKEQFF.

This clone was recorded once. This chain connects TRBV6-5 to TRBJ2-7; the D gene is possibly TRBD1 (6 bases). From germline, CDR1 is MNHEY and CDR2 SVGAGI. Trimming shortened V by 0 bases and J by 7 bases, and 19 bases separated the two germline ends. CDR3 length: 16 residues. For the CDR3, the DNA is TGTGCCAGCAGTTACTCTTCCGGGACAAGCGTACGGGAGCAGTACTTC. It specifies CASSYSSGTSVREQYF.

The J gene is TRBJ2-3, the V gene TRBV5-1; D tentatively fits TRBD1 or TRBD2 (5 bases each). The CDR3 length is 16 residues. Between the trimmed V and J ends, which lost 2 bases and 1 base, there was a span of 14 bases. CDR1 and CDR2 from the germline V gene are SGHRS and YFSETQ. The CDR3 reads CASSLTGTPRTDTQYF. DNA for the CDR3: TGCGCCAGCAGCTTAACCGGGACCCCGCGCACAGATACGCAGTATTTT.

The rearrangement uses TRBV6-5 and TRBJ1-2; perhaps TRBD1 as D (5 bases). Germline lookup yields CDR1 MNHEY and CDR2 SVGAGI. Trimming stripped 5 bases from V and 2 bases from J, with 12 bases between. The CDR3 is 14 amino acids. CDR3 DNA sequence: TGTGCCAGCAGTCCGACAGTTTTAAACTATGGCTACACCTTC. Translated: CASSPTVLNYGYTF.

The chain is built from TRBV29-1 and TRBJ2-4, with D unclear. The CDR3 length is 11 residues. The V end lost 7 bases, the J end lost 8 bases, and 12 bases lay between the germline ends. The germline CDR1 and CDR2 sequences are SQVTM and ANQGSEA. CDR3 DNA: TGCAGCGCCTACGCTTCGGACATTCAGTACTTC. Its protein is CSAYASDIQYF.

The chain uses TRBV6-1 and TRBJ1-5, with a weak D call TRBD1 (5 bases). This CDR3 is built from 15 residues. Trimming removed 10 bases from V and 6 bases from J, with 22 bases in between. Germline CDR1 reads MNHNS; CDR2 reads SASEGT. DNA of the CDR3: TGTGCCACCCAGAACGTTTGGGGGATTGGTCAGCCCCAGCATTTT. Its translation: CATQNVWGIGQPQHF.

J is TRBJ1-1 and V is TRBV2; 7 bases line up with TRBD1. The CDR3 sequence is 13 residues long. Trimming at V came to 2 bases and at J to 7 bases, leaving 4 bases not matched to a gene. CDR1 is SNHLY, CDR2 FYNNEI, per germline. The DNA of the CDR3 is TGTGCCAGCAGTGAAAGCTGGACAGGTGAAGCTTTCTTT. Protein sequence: CASSESWTGEAFF.

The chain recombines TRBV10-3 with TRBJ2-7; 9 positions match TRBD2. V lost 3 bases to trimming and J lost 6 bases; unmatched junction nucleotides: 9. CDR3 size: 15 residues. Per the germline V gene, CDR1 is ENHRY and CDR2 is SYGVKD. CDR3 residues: CAISDSREGRGEQYF. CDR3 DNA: TGTGCCATCAGTGACTCGCGGGAGGGCCGTGGCGAGCAGTACTTC.

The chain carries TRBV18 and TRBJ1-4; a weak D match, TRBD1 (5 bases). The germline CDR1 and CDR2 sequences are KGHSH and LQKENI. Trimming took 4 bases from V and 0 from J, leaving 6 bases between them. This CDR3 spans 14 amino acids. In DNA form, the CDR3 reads TGTGCCAGCTCACGACAGCCAACTAATGAAAAACTGTTTTTT. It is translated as CASSRQPTNEKLFF.

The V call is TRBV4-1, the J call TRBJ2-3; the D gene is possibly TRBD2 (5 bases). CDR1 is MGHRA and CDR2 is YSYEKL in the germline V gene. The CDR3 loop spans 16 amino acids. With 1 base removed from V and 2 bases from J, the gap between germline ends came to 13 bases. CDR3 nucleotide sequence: TGCGCCAGCAGCCAAGTATCTACTAGAAACACAGATACGCAGTATTTT. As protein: CASSQVSTRNTDTQYF.

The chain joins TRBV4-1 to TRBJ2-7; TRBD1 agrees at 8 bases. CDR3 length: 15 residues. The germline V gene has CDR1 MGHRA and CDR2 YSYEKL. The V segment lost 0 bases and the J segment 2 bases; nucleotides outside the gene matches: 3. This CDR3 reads CASSQETGGTYEQYF. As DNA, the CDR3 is TGCGCCAGCAGCCAAGAAACAGGGGGAACCTACGAGCAGTACTTC.

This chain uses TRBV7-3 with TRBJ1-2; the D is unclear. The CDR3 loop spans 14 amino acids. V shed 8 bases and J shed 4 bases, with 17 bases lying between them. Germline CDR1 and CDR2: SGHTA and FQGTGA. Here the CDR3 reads CASALGPESYGYTF. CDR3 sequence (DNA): TGTGCCAGCGCCTTGGGTCCGGAGAGCTATGGCTACACCTTC.

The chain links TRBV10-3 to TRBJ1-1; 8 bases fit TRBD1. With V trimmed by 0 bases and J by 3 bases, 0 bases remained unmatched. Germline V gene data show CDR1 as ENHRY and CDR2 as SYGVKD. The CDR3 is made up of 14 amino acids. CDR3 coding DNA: TGTGCCATCAGTGAGTCGGGACAGGACACTGAAGCTTTCTTT. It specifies CAISESGQDTEAFF.

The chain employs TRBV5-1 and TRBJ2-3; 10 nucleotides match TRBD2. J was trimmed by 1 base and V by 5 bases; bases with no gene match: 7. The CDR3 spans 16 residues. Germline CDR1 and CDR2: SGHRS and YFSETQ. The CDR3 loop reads CASRPGTSERTDTQYF. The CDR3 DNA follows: TGCGCCAGCAGACCCGGGACTAGCGAGCGCACAGATACGCAGTATTTT.

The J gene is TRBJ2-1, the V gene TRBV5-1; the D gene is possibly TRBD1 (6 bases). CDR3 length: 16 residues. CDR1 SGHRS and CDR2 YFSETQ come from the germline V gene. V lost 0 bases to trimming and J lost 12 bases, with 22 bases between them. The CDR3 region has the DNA TGCGCCAGCAGCTTGGCCGGGACACCCGACTTGAGGGGGCAGTTCTTC. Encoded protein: CASSLAGTPDLRGQFF.

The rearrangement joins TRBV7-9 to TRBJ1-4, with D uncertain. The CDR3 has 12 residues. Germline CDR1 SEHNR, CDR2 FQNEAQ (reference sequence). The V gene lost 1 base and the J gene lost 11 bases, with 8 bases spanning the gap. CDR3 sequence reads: CASSLGETKLFF. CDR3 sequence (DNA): TGTGCCAGCAGCTTAGGGGAAACGAAACTGTTTTTT.

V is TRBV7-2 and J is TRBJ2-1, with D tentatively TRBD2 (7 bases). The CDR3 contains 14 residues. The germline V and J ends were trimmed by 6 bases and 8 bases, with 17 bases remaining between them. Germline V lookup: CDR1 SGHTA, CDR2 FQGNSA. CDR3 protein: CASSYRGGPYEQFF. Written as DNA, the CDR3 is TGTGCCAGCAGTTATAGGGGGGGCCCCTATGAGCAGTTCTTC.